This is a list of T cell receptor beta chains from one sample in a study of T cells in Graves' hyperthyroidism and ophthalmopathy. Each CDR3 protein is one row after TCRdb ran MiXCR on the multiplex PCR reads. The table lists about 300,000 distinct CDR3 sequences, roughly 15% of them singletons. The sequenced material came from blood. All receptors come from a young man with Graves' hyperthyroidism. CDR3s include the opening cysteine and the closing phenylalanine or tryptophan. The D gene is left open where the match is weak. Clone size is given for some rows only: seen once, a few or many times, or a class if the clone is expanded.

J: TRBJ2-7
V: TRBV11-2
size: many
D: .
DNA: TGTGCCAGCAGCTTAGACAGGCTGGGGGAGCAGTACTTC
CDR3: CASSLDRLGEQYF

J: TRBJ1-1
V: TRBV20-1
size: .
D: TRBD1
DNA: TGCAGTACACATCAGGGGGGGTTCACTGAAGCTTTCTTT
CDR3: CSTHQGGFTEAFF

J: TRBJ2-3
V: TRBV7-2
size: many
D: TRBD2
DNA: TGTGCCAGCAGCTCCGCCCCCCTGACTAGCGGCCCGGCAGATACGCAGTATTTT
CDR3: CASSSAPLTSGPADTQYF

J: TRBJ2-7
V: TRBV27
size: few
D: .
DNA: TGTGCCAGCAAATTTACCGCCCGGGGCTCCTACGAGCAGTACTTC
CDR3: CASKFTARGSYEQYF

J: TRBJ1-1
V: TRBV29-1
size: many
D: .
DNA: TGCAGCGTCGGAGGTCTACTCCGAAGAATGAACACTGAAGCTTTCTTT
CDR3: CSVGGLLRRMNTEAFF

J: TRBJ1-4
V: TRBV2
size: few
D: .
DNA: TGTGCCAGCAGCGCTATCCAGAGAGAAAAACTGTTTTTT
CDR3: CASSAIQREKLFF

J: TRBJ1-2
V: TRBV7-9
size: few
D: .
DNA: TGTGCCAGCAGCTTAGCCTCGAGGGGTGGCTACACCTTC
CDR3: CASSLASRGGYTF

J: TRBJ1-5
V: TRBV12-3/TRBV12-4
size: .
D: .
DNA: TGTGCCAGCAGGTTGACTGGCGGCAATCAGCCCCAGCATTTT
CDR3: CASRLTGGNQPQHF

J: TRBJ2-7
V: TRBV12-3/TRBV12-4
size: many
D: .
DNA: TGTGCCAGCAGTCAACGGACCACCTACGAGCAGTACTTC
CDR3: CASSQRTTYEQYF

J: TRBJ2-1
V: TRBV29-1
size: many
D: .
DNA: TGCAGCGTTGAACAGACTGCCTACAATGAGCAGTTCTTC
CDR3: CSVEQTAYNEQFF

J: TRBJ1-1
V: TRBV7-8
size: many
D: .
DNA: TGTGCCAGCGGCCGGAGGTCGAACACTGAAGCTTTCTTT
CDR3: CASGRRSNTEAFF

J: TRBJ2-5
V: TRBV6-1
size: many
D: .
DNA: TGTGCCAGCAGGATACAAGAGACCCAGTACTTC
CDR3: CASRIQETQYF

J: TRBJ2-7
V: TRBV6-1
size: many
D: .
DNA: TGTGCCAGCAGTTCCCACTCAGGGTCCTACGAGCAGTACTTC
CDR3: CASSSHSGSYEQYF

J: TRBJ2-1
V: TRBV3-1
size: many
D: TRBD2
DNA: TGTGCCAGCAGCCAAGACCCGACGGGGGGAGAGCAGTTCTTC
CDR3: CASSQDPTGGEQFF

J: TRBJ2-5
V: TRBV6-1
size: many
D: TRBD2
DNA: TGTGCCAGCAGCATAGCGGGAGGCGGAGAGACCCAGTACTTC
CDR3: CASSIAGGGETQYF